This TCR beta chain was recorded in a study of monozygotic twins with inflammatory bowel disease. The CDR3 spans 14 residues. Germline values: CDR1 SEHNR, CDR2 FQNEAQ (reference sequence). TCRdb re-analyzed the 5' RACE reads; it lists each CDR3 protein once, without DNA. This sample's table has about 330,000 distinct CDR3 sequences. The chain has TRBV7-9 and TRBJ1-2; TCRdb's D call of TRBD1 is untestable without DNA. The sequence was obtained from a human donor with ulcerative colitis or Crohn's disease, or a healthy co-twin of an affected twin (not recorded which). The sample comprised blood. Here the CDR3 reads CASSLARDRSGYTF.